This TCR beta chain stems from a study of identical twins. No donor was unhealthy or non-Caucasian. A universal primer site arose from template switching, and cDNA bore unique molecular identifiers. TCRdb reanalysed the 5' RACE reads using MiXCR and keeps one entry per CDR3 protein. The sample includes more than 1.5 million distinct CDR3 sequences, about 30% of them seen just once. This clonotype has only a few counts. What it recognizes is unknown. Study-wide findings and caveats: Some out-of-frame alpha sequences were shared by twins, and these showed excess low generation probability.

Source material: cord blood. This receptor was obtained from a newborn girl in good health.

The CDR3 spells CASSLSWEAQYF. CDR3 DNA sequence: TGTGCCAGCAGCCTTAGTTGGGAGGCGCAGTATTTT. The rearrangement links TRBV28 to TRBJ2-3, with D possibly being TRBD2 (6 bases). The V end was cut by 6 bases, the J end by 10 bases, with 14 bases between. From germline, CDR1 is MDHEN and CDR2 SYDVKM. The CDR3 loop spans 12 amino acids.